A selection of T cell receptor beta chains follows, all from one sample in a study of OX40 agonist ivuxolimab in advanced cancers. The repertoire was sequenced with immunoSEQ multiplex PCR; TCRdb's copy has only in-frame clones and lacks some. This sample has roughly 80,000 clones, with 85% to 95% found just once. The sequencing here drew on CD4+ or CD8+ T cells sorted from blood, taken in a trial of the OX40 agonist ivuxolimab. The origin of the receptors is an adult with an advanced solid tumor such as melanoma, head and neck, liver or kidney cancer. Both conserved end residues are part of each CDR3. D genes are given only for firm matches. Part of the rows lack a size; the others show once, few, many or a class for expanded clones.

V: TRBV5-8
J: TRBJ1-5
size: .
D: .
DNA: TGTGCCAGCATCCGGGGGGGAATAGGGCAGCCCCAGCATTTT
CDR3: CASIRGGIGQPQHF

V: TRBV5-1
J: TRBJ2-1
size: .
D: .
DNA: TGCGCCAGCAGCTTGGAGGGCCACTCGGAGCAGTTCTTC
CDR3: CASSLEGHSEQFF

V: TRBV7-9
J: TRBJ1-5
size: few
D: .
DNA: TGTGCCAGCAGCTTGAACATACAGCCCCAGCATTTT
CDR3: CASSLNIQPQHF

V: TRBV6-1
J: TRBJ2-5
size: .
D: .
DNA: TGTGCCAGCTCCCTCTTCCGGGGCCAAGAGACCCAGTACTTC
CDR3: CASSLFRGQETQYF

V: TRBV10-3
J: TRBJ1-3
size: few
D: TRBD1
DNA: TGTGCCATCAGTGAGGTAACAGGGGCCCACTCTGGAAACACCATATATTTT
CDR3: CAISEVTGAHSGNTIYF

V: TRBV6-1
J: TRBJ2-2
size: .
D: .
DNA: TGTGCCAGCAGTGAAGGCTACACCGGGGAGCTGTTTTTT
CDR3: CASSEGYTGELFF

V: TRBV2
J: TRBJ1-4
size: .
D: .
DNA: TGTGCCAGCAGTGAAGGTATAAAACTGTTTTTT
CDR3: CASSEGIKLFF

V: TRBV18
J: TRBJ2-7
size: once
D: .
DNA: TGTGCCAGCTCACCCGCCCAAGGGGGCTACGAGCAGTACTTC
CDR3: CASSPAQGGYEQYF

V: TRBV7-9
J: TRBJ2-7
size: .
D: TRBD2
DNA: TGTGCCAGCAGCTCCCGTGAAGCGGGGCGGTACGAGCAGTACTTC
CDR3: CASSSREAGRYEQYF

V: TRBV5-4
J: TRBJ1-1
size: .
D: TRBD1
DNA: TGTGCCAGCACCACAGGACAGGAGAACACTGAAGCTTTCTTT
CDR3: CASTTGQENTEAFF

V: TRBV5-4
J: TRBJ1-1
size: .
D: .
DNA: TGTGCCAGCAGCCTACAGGGTAGCTACACTGAAGCTTTCTTT
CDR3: CASSLQGSYTEAFF

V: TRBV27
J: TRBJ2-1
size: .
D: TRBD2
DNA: TGTGCCAGCAGTTTATCTAGCGGGAGTTTATTCGGTGAGCAGTTCTTC
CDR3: CASSLSSGSLFGEQFF

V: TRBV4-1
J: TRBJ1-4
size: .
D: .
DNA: TGCGCCAGCAGCCAATACGGTCAGTTCGGTACTAATGAAAAACTGTTTTTT
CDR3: CASSQYGQFGTNEKLFF

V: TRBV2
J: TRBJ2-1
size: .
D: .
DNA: TGTGCCAGCAGTATCGCGCGGGACTCGTTCAATGAGCAGTTCTTC
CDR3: CASSIARDSFNEQFF

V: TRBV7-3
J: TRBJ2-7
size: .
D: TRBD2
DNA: TGTGCCAGCAGCCCTCCCCCCGGGGGGGCCTTTACCGAGCAGTACTTC
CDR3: CASSPPPGGAFTEQYF

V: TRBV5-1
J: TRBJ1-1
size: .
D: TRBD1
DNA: TGCGCCAGCAGCCCTACAGGGGGCTATTTTATGAACACTGAAGCTTTCTTT
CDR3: CASSPTGGYFMNTEAFF

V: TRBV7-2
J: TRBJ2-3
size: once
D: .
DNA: TGTGCCAGCATCCTTAGTCTGGTCGGAGATACGCAGTATTTT
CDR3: CASILSLVGDTQYF

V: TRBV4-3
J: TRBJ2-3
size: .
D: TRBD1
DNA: TGCGCCAGCAGCCAAACTACAGGGGACACAGATACGCAGTATTTT
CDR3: CASSQTTGDTDTQYF

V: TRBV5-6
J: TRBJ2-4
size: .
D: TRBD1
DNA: TGTGCCAGCAGCTTGAGGCAGGGGGCGAACATTCAGTACTTC
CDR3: CASSLRQGANIQYF

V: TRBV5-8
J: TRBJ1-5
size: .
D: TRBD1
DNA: TGTGCCAGCAGCTTGGGGACAGGAACCGGCAATCAGCCCCAGCATTTT
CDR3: CASSLGTGTGNQPQHF

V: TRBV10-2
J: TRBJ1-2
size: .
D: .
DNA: TGCGCCAGCAGTGAGTCATCGGGAGGAGGTAGGACCTATGACTACACCTTC
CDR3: CASSESSGGGRTYDYTF

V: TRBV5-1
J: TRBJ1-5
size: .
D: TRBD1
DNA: TGCGCCAGCAGCTATGCCGGGACAGACAATCAGCCCCAGCATTTT
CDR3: CASSYAGTDNQPQHF

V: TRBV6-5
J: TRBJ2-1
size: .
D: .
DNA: TGTGCCAGCAGTTACCTACTTTACAATGAGCAGTTCTTC
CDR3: CASSYLLYNEQFF

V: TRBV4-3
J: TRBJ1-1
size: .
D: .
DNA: TGCGCCAGCAGCCAAGATCCCTCTTTAGTCCGGGTATCAAACACTGAAGCTTTCTTT
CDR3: CASSQDPSLVRVSNTEAFF

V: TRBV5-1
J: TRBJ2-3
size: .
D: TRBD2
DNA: TGCGCCAGCAGCTTGGCGATAGCGGGAGGGCCGACAGATACGCAGTATTTT
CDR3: CASSLAIAGGPTDTQYF

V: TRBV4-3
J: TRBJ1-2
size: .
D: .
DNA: TGCGCCAGCAGCAGGGGATCGGGAGCTAACTATGGCTACACCTTC
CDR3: CASSRGSGANYGYTF

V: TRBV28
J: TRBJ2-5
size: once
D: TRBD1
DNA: TGTGCCAGCAGTTTACCCCGACAGGGATGGCATGAGACCCAGTACTTC
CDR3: CASSLPRQGWHETQYF

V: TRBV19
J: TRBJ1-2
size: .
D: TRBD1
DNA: TGTGCCAGTCAGCCGGGACAGGGACTCTATGGCTACACCTTC
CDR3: CASQPGQGLYGYTF

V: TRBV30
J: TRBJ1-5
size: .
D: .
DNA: TGTGCCTGGAGTCCAACAGGAGAGGCCCAGCATTTT
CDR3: CAWSPTGEAQHF

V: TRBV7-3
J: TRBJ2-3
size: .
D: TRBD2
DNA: TGTGCCAGCAGCTCTGGGACTAGCGGGGGCACAGATACGCAGTATTTT
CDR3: CASSSGTSGGTDTQYF

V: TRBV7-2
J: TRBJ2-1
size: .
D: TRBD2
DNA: TGTGCCAGCAGCCTAGCGGTGGGTTCCTACAATGAGCAGTTCTTC
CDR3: CASSLAVGSYNEQFF

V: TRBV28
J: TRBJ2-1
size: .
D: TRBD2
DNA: TGTGCCAGCAGCCCTAGCGGGACCCTGTACAATGAGCAGTTCTTC
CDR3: CASSPSGTLYNEQFF

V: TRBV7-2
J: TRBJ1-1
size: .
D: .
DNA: TGTGCCAGCAGCTTACCAGGGTTGATCACTGAAGCTTTCTTT
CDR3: CASSLPGLITEAFF

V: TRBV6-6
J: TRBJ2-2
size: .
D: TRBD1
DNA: TGTGCCAGCAGTTACGGACAGGGGAGGGTCGGGGAGCTGTTTTTT
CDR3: CASSYGQGRVGELFF

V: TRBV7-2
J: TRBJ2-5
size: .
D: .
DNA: TGTGCCAGCAGCTTAGGGCAGCAAGAGACCCAGTACTTC
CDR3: CASSLGQQETQYF

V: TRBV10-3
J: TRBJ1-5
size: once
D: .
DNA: TGTGCCATCAGTGAACAGGGTTTCGATCAGCCCCAGCATTTT
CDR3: CAISEQGFDQPQHF

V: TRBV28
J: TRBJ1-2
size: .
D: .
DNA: TGTGCCAGCAGTTTGGCTAACCCCAGGATTGGCGGCTACACCTTC
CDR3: CASSLANPRIGGYTF

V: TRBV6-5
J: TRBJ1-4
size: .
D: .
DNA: TGTGCCAGCAGTTACGTCAGGGGAGGAGAAAAACTGTTTTTT
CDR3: CASSYVRGGEKLFF